This T cell receptor (beta chain) was profiled in a study of PD-1 blockade in classical Hodgkin lymphoma. In the study overall: The patients were dosed with nivolumab 3 mg/kg, infused intravenously every 2 weeks. Study outcomes and limitations: Newly diagnosed and completely responding patients shared comparable baseline diversity.

V lost 8 bases and J lost 7, with 20 bases in between. Germline V CDR1 and CDR2: MDHEN, SYDVKM. The CDR3 has 14 residues. Assay used: immunoSEQ multiplex PCR; TCRdb lists only in-frame clones, some missing. The sample lists some 96,000 clones, over 70% occurring once. There was relapse after autologous stem cell transplantation in every patient, and there was variation in brentuximab vedotin exposure. Concerning this clone itself: Its antigen is not identified.

This TCR was recovered from a human donor with classical Hodgkin lymphoma. This chain connects TRBV28 to TRBJ2-5; possibly TRBD1 for D (5 bases). This material consisted of peripheral blood mononuclear cells (PBMCs), taken at baseline. The CDR3 spells CASGRQIGRGTQYF. CDR3 nucleotide sequence: TGTGCCAGCGGAAGACAGATTGGACGTGGGACCCAGTACTTC.